This T cell receptor (beta chain) was found in a study of T cell repertoires in cytomegalovirus infection. Background on the study: Public TCR beta signatures marked donors with CMV infection and the matching HLA.

Per the germline V gene, CDR1 is LGHNA and CDR2 is YSLEER. This CDR3 region has 15 residues. TCRdb itself ran the reads through MiXCR, one entry per CDR3 protein. The top ten hold about 1.5% of the sample, which has 200,000 to 300,000 distinct CDR3 sequences, 9% to 15% seen once. Study-wide results and caveats: Within the response measured ex vivo, HLA-C-restricted CMV-specific TCR beta clonotypes were dominant.

As regards this clonotype: Its target is not known. The junction shows a germline mismatch at one end, possibly a read error.

The material sequenced was PBMCs. The TCR originated in a human donor in good health (CMV status not recorded). Some clones in this sample may be carry-over from other donors' samples. This sequence joins TRBV4-3 and TRBJ2-2; D is possibly TRBD2 (6 bases). This CDR3 is CASSQGGGNTGELLF. In DNA, the CDR3 is TGCGCCAGCAGCCAAGGGGGCGGGAACACCGGGGAGCTGCTTTTT.